The clone carrying this TCR beta chain was observed a handful of times. Antigen specificity is unknown. This sample was included in a study of T-cell reconstitution after alpha-beta-depleted transplantation in children. Points from the study as a whole: Two months or so post-transplant, alpha-beta T cells reportedly derived from several hundred expanded graft clones. Some patients showed high day-60 TCRbeta diversity, which derived from surviving recipient T cells and thymic progenitors. One year after transplant, T-cell counts and diversity came mostly from newly produced T cells.

Preparation of the TCRbeta library was carried out with unique molecular identifiers. Via MiXCR, TCRdb re-called the PCR reads, giving one row per CDR3 protein. The sample carries fewer than 550,000 distinct CDR3 sequences, about 17% recorded once. CDR1 GTSNPN and CDR2 SVGIG come from the germline V gene (reference sequence). Losses at the gene ends were 5 bases for V and 3 bases for J; bases not matched to a gene: 4. The CDR3 has 13 residues. The V call is TRBV30, the J call TRBJ2-7; 10 nucleotides align to TRBD1. Sequencing used PBMCs, mostly from graft donor cells, obtained 360 days after TCRalphabeta/CD19-depleted stem cell transplant. The clonotype originates from a boy younger than two who had a stem cell transplant for Wiskott-Aldrich syndrome, so the T cells may come from the graft donor. CDR3 sequence (DNA): TGTGCCTGGGAACGGGACAGGGGCTACGAGCAGTACTTC. Protein: CAWERDRGYEQYF.